These T cell receptor beta chains were read from a single sample in a study of cytomegalovirus exposure and HLA in healthy donors. Profiled with immunoSEQ multiplex PCR; TCRdb holds only in-frame clones, not every one. The sample yields 85,000 to 100,000 clones, about 63% seen once. Sample: PBMCs. The receptors were gathered from a woman between 25 and 40 years old in good health and CMV-seronegative. Each CDR3 is given with its conserved first and last residue. D genes are given only for firm matches. Clone size appears in some rows only: once, few, many, or a class for an expanded clone.

j_call	clone_size	v_call	cdr3_length	d_call	cdr3_nt	cdr3_aa
TRBJ2-7	.	TRBV28	18	TRBD1	TGTGCCAGCAGCACGACAACATCCGGGACAGGTTCTTTCTACGAGCAGTACTTC	CASSTTTSGTGSFYEQYF
TRBJ1-1	few	TRBV5-1	14	.	TGCGCCAGCCGAGAGGACAATCGACCGGGTGAAGCTTTCTTT	CASREDNRPGEAFF
TRBJ1-1	once	TRBV7-7	14	.	TGTGCCAGCAGCTTAGGGTGGTCCCGGGCTGAAGCTTTCTTT	CASSLGWSRAEAFF
TRBJ2-2	.	TRBV6-5	13	TRBD1	TGTGCCAGCAGACAGGGGGCGGGCGGGGAGCTGTTTTTT	CASRQGAGGELFF
TRBJ1-1	.	TRBV14	16	TRBD1	TGTGCCAGCAGCCAAGATAGAGGACAGGGACAATATGAAGCTTTCTTT	CASSQDRGQGQYEAFF
TRBJ2-7	few	TRBV4-1	16	TRBD2	TGCGCCAGCAGCCAAGACGGAGCGGGGGTCTCCTACGAGCAGTACTTC	CASSQDGAGVSYEQYF
TRBJ1-3	.	TRBV19	15	TRBD1	TGTGCCAGTAGTAGAAGACAGGGGACTGGAAACACCATATATTTT	CASSRRQGTGNTIYF
TRBJ2-7	.	TRBV5-4	15	.	TGTGCCAGCAGCTCCCGGACGGGGAGCTCCTACGAGCAGTACTTC	CASSSRTGSSYEQYF
TRBJ1-2	.	TRBV5-1	16	TRBD1	TGCGCCAGCAGCTCACGCTTGACAGGGGCTAACTATGGCTACACCTTC	CASSSRLTGANYGYTF
TRBJ2-3	.	TRBV11-2	16	TRBD1	TGTGCCAGCAGCCAGACAGGGGGAGGATTTACAGATACGCAATATTTT	CASSQTGGGFTDTQYF